Below are 10 T cell receptor beta chains sequenced from a single sample in a study of OX40 agonist ivuxolimab in advanced cancers. Data came from immunoSEQ multiplex PCR; TCRdb stores just in-frame clones and leaves some out. Of 65,000 or so clones listed, roughly 86% are singletons. This sample comprised CD4+ or CD8+ T cells sorted from blood, obtained in a trial of the OX40 agonist ivuxolimab. These receptor sequences come from an adult with an advanced solid tumor such as melanoma, head and neck, liver or kidney cancer.

The V gene is TRBV11-3, the J gene TRBJ2-3; TRBD1 is a possible D gene (6 bases). CDR3 length equals 14 residues. Germline V gene sequence: CDR1 SGHNT, CDR2 YENEEA. Trimming took 4 bases from V and 6 from J, leaving 14 bases between them. The CDR3 loop reads CASSSGTQGDTQYF. The CDR3 DNA sequence: TGTGCCAGCAGCTCTGGGACGCAGGGGGATACGCAGTATTTT.

The rearrangement uses TRBV10-2 and TRBJ2-1; D uncertain. This CDR3 comprises 13 residues. Trimming removed 1 base at V and 6 bases at J, with 7 bases between. Per the germline V gene, CDR1 is WSHSY and CDR2 is SAAADI. The CDR3: CASSEFVANEQFF. CDR3 sequence (DNA): TGCGCCAGCAGTGAGTTCGTAGCCAATGAGCAGTTCTTC.

The chain combines TRBV5-6 with TRBJ1-4, with 8 bases matching TRBD1. Trimming took 3 bases from V and 6 from J; bases not matched to a gene: 10. Germline-derived CDR1 and CDR2 are SGHDT and YYEEEE. CDR3 length equals 16 residues. CDR3 nucleotides: TGTGCCAGCAGCTCCCCGACAGGGGAATCGGATGAAAAACTGTTTTTT. The encoded protein is CASSSPTGESDEKLFF.

The chain recombines TRBV4-2 with TRBJ2-5, with D maybe TRBD1 (5 bases). CDR1 is LGHNA and CDR2 is YNFKEQ in the germline V gene. The CDR3 runs to 16 residues. V lost 4 bases and J lost 6, with 21 bases in between. DNA of the CDR3: TGTGCCAGCAGCCCCACCGGCCAGGGTAATCTGAAGACCCAGTACTTC. This encodes CASSPTGQGNLKTQYF.

The chain uses TRBV7-7 and TRBJ2-5, with 9 positions matching TRBD1. V lost 1 base, J lost 7 bases, and 4 bases stayed unmatched. This CDR3 has 14 residues. Per the germline V gene, CDR1 is SSHAT and CDR2 is FNYEAQ (reference sequence). The CDR3 is CASSLGDRDVTQYF. The CDR3 bases are TGTGCCAGCAGCTTAGGGGACAGGGATGTGACCCAGTACTTC.

V gene TRBV30 combines with J gene TRBJ1-6; 7 positions match TRBD1. The CDR3 loop spans 15 amino acids. Germline-derived CDR1 and CDR2 are GTSNPN and SVGIG (reference sequence). Trimming took 0 bases from V and 7 from J; bases not matched to a gene: 6. The CDR3 DNA sequence: TGTGCCTGGAGTGTACTACAGGGGAGCAATTCACCCCTCCACTTT. Its protein is CAWSVLQGSNSPLHF.

The chain links TRBV18 to TRBJ2-3; tentatively, D is TRBD1 (7 bases). CDR3 length: 18 residues. Per the germline V gene, CDR1 is KGHSH and CDR2 is LQKENI. V was clipped by 0 bases and J by 0 bases, with 16 bases between them. CDR3 nucleotides: TGTGCCAGCTCACCACCAAGGCAGGGGGGACCTAGCACAGATACGCAGTATTTT. This encodes CASSPPRQGGPSTDTQYF.

This clone appeared a single time. This rearrangement joins TRBV28 to TRBJ1-1, with 10 bases lining up with TRBD1. The trim removed 5 bases at V and 11 bases at J, leaving 8 bases unmatched. Germline V gives CDR1 MDHEN, CDR2 SYDVKM. This CDR3 is 13 amino acids long. The CDR3, as DNA: TGTGCCAGCAGTCGACAGGGGGCGCAAGTGGCTTTCTTT. Protein sequence: CASSRQGAQVAFF.

The chain is built from TRBV6-5 and TRBJ2-3; the D is unclear. Germline V CDR1 and CDR2: MNHEY, SVGAGI. The CDR3 is 15 residues long. V was clipped by 3 bases and J by 0 bases, with 10 bases between them. CDR3 residues: CASSYTVISTDTQYF. For the CDR3, the DNA is TGTGCCAGCAGTTATACTGTCATCAGCACAGATACGCAGTATTTT.

The gene calls are TRBV19 and TRBJ2-5; no definite D call. The germline V gene encodes CDR1 LNHDA and CDR2 SQIVND (reference sequence). The CDR3 consists of 14 residues. V was pared by 5 bases and J by 2 bases, with 12 bases between. The CDR3 bases are TGTGCCAGTAGTGCGGCGAGATTTCAAGAGACCCAGTACTTC. Translation gives CASSAARFQETQYF.